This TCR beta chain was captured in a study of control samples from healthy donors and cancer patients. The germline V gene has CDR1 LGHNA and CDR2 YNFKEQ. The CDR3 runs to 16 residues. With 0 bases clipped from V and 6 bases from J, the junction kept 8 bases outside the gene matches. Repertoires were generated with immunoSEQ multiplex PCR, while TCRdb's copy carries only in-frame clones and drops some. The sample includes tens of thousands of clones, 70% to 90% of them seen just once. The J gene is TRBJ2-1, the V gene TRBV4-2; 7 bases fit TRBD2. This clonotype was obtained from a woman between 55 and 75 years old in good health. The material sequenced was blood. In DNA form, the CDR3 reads TGTGCCAGCAGCCAAGAGCCGGCGGGAGACCTCAATGAGCAGTTCTTC. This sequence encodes CASSQEPAGDLNEQFF.